This TCR beta chain stems from a study of T-cell reconstitution after alpha-beta-depleted transplantation in children. The study, taken as a whole, reports: Several hundred expanded graft clones reportedly gave rise to the alpha-beta T cells present about two months after transplant.

Note on this clonotype: What it binds is unknown.

Library preparation (for TCRbeta) was performed with unique molecular identifiers. TCRdb re-derived calls from the PCR reads in MiXCR, one entry per CDR3 protein. This sample has approximately 800,000 distinct CDR3 sequences, with approximately 15% found just once. This CDR3 region has 15 residues. Germline V lookup: CDR1 MDHEN, CDR2 SYDVKM. V shed 3 bases, J shed 4 bases, and the junction held 8 bases outside the gene matches. The chain carries TRBV28 and TRBJ2-7; 8 bases match TRBD2. The sequence was collected from a male patient aged 5 to 17 who had a stem cell transplant for acute lymphoblastic leukemia, so the T cells may come from the graft donor. This material consisted of PBMCs, mostly from graft donor cells, taken 360 days after TCRalphabeta/CD19-depleted stem cell transplant. CDR3 residues: CASSFSSGGLYEQYF. For the CDR3, the DNA is TGTGCCAGCAGTTTCTCGTCGGGAGGGCTTTACGAGCAGTACTTC.